The rows below give T cell receptor beta chains drawn from one sample of a study of T-cell reconstitution after alpha-beta-depleted transplantation in children. Each CDR3 protein gets one entry after TCRdb re-called the PCR reads with MiXCR. Among approximately 520,000 distinct CDR3 sequences listed, about an eighth were seen once. This sample comprised PBMCs, mostly from graft donor cells, obtained 180 days after TCRalphabeta/CD19-depleted stem cell transplant. These receptor sequences come from a female patient aged 2 to 10 who had a stem cell transplant for aplastic anemia, so the T cells may come from the graft donor. CDR3s include the opening cysteine and the closing phenylalanine or tryptophan. The order of the fields is D gene, J gene, clone size, V gene, CDR3 protein. D genes are given only for firm matches. Size is omitted from some rows. Given values are once, few, many or a class for expanded clones.

d_call: -
j_call: TRBJ1-1
clone_size: -
v_call: TRBV6-2/TRBV6-3
cdr3_aa: CASSYSARGTEAFF

d_call: TRBD1
j_call: TRBJ2-3
clone_size: -
v_call: TRBV10-3
cdr3_aa: CAISGKSGTGVTTDTQYF

d_call: -
j_call: TRBJ2-7
clone_size: few
v_call: TRBV13
cdr3_aa: CASSLAFFGLEQYF

d_call: -
j_call: TRBJ1-1
clone_size: -
v_call: TRBV30
cdr3_aa: CAWSAAGTEAFF

d_call: TRBD2
j_call: TRBJ2-2
clone_size: many
v_call: TRBV9
cdr3_aa: CASSQGLAGGWSGELFF

d_call: -
j_call: TRBJ2-3
clone_size: -
v_call: TRBV6-5
cdr3_aa: CASSYEGWGTDTQYF

d_call: -
j_call: TRBJ2-3
clone_size: few
v_call: TRBV27
cdr3_aa: CASSSRDVAPNTQYF

d_call: -
j_call: TRBJ2-5
clone_size: -
v_call: TRBV2
cdr3_aa: CASSAATGRETQYF

d_call: -
j_call: TRBJ2-1
clone_size: -
v_call: TRBV28
cdr3_aa: CASSSTGTSSYNEQFF

d_call: TRBD2
j_call: TRBJ2-5
clone_size: -
v_call: TRBV20-1
cdr3_aa: CSARPGTSGLQETQYF

d_call: TRBD2
j_call: TRBJ2-1
clone_size: few
v_call: TRBV7-9
cdr3_aa: CASNLAGLLYNEQFF

d_call: -
j_call: TRBJ1-3
clone_size: many
v_call: TRBV12-3/TRBV12-4
cdr3_aa: CASGRVEIGSGNTIYF

d_call: -
j_call: TRBJ2-7
clone_size: few
v_call: TRBV29-1
cdr3_aa: CSVVSRGYEQYF

d_call: -
j_call: TRBJ1-6
clone_size: few
v_call: TRBV6-1
cdr3_aa: CASSEIGKNSPLHF

d_call: TRBD2
j_call: TRBJ2-1
clone_size: -
v_call: TRBV5-1
cdr3_aa: CASKNSLAGLIEQFF

d_call: TRBD2
j_call: TRBJ2-1
clone_size: -
v_call: TRBV27
cdr3_aa: CASRLAGGRPEGYNEQFF

d_call: TRBD1
j_call: TRBJ2-3
clone_size: few
v_call: TRBV24-1
cdr3_aa: CATSEPGQGTDTQYF

d_call: -
j_call: TRBJ2-5
clone_size: -
v_call: TRBV12-3/TRBV12-4
cdr3_aa: CASSLPRMAETQYF

d_call: TRBD2
j_call: TRBJ2-1
clone_size: many
v_call: TRBV12-3/TRBV12-4
cdr3_aa: CASSRLAGRGEQFF

d_call: TRBD1
j_call: TRBJ1-5
clone_size: -
v_call: TRBV9
cdr3_aa: CASSVDPGQGSNQPQHF

d_call: TRBD2
j_call: TRBJ2-5
clone_size: -
v_call: TRBV3-1
cdr3_aa: CASCQPSGVQETQYF

d_call: -
j_call: TRBJ1-1
clone_size: -
v_call: TRBV5-1
cdr3_aa: CASKLGYGNTEAFF

d_call: -
j_call: TRBJ2-3
clone_size: few
v_call: TRBV16
cdr3_aa: CASSQSRQSTDTQYF

d_call: TRBD1
j_call: TRBJ2-1
clone_size: -
v_call: TRBV9
cdr3_aa: CASSVSAEGTGGGNEQFF

d_call: -
j_call: TRBJ1-1
clone_size: -
v_call: TRBV12-3/TRBV12-4
cdr3_aa: CASTPFLDGPKAFF

d_call: TRBD1
j_call: TRBJ2-1
clone_size: -
v_call: TRBV6-5
cdr3_aa: CASSWDRGRGNEQFF

d_call: -
j_call: TRBJ1-4
clone_size: -
v_call: TRBV3-1
cdr3_aa: CASSRGGEGTNEKLFF

d_call: TRBD2
j_call: TRBJ2-1
clone_size: few
v_call: TRBV11-1
cdr3_aa: CASSDPTSTANNRINEQFF

d_call: TRBD2
j_call: TRBJ2-3
clone_size: -
v_call: TRBV6-5
cdr3_aa: CASGGLAGPDTQYF

d_call: -
j_call: TRBJ1-3
clone_size: many
v_call: TRBV12-3/TRBV12-4
cdr3_aa: CASLGSGNTIYF

d_call: TRBD2
j_call: TRBJ2-1
clone_size: -
v_call: TRBV5-5
cdr3_aa: CASSFTSGLGGEGHEQFF

d_call: -
j_call: TRBJ2-6
clone_size: -
v_call: TRBV5-1
cdr3_aa: CASSLPKLGPPERANVLTF

d_call: -
j_call: TRBJ2-1
clone_size: many
v_call: TRBV5-1
cdr3_aa: CASSLRLVYEQFF

d_call: TRBD1
j_call: TRBJ2-3
clone_size: few
v_call: TRBV7-9
cdr3_aa: CASSLPNPTGGGTQYF

d_call: -
j_call: TRBJ2-5
clone_size: -
v_call: TRBV27
cdr3_aa: CASSSYGPVETQYF

d_call: -
j_call: TRBJ2-7
clone_size: -
v_call: TRBV20-1
cdr3_aa: CSAIADSYEQYF

d_call: -
j_call: TRBJ2-5
clone_size: -
v_call: TRBV20-1
cdr3_aa: CSARGRNQETQYF

d_call: -
j_call: TRBJ2-7
clone_size: few
v_call: TRBV7-3
cdr3_aa: CASSHGQAYEQYF

d_call: -
j_call: TRBJ2-7
clone_size: few
v_call: TRBV6-2/TRBV6-3
cdr3_aa: CASSSFRARTGSYEQYF

d_call: TRBD1
j_call: TRBJ2-6
clone_size: few
v_call: TRBV10-3
cdr3_aa: CAISVWTGVVGANVLTF

d_call: TRBD1
j_call: TRBJ1-4
clone_size: -
v_call: TRBV28
cdr3_aa: CASSLRYRGGEKLFF

d_call: -
j_call: TRBJ1-1
clone_size: few
v_call: TRBV28
cdr3_aa: CASSSPGLNTEAFF

d_call: -
j_call: TRBJ2-1
clone_size: few
v_call: TRBV11-2
cdr3_aa: CASSSFSDTYNEQFF

d_call: -
j_call: TRBJ2-1
clone_size: many
v_call: TRBV5-5
cdr3_aa: CASRTPPRSSYNEQFF

d_call: TRBD2
j_call: TRBJ2-1
clone_size: -
v_call: TRBV27
cdr3_aa: CASSLWSASGEVEQFF

d_call: -
j_call: TRBJ2-2
clone_size: -
v_call: TRBV9
cdr3_aa: CASTPGGGGTGELFF

d_call: -
j_call: TRBJ1-5
clone_size: -
v_call: TRBV20-1
cdr3_aa: CSASTFSNQPQHF

d_call: -
j_call: TRBJ2-2
clone_size: -
v_call: TRBV20-1
cdr3_aa: CSAIRPTDTGELFF

d_call: -
j_call: TRBJ2-1
clone_size: few
v_call: TRBV6-2/TRBV6-3
cdr3_aa: CASSYAIVGAREIRNEQFF

d_call: -
j_call: TRBJ1-2
clone_size: few
v_call: TRBV12-3/TRBV12-4
cdr3_aa: CASTLTEGGGYTF

d_call: TRBD1
j_call: TRBJ2-2
clone_size: few
v_call: TRBV12-3/TRBV12-4
cdr3_aa: CASKDRVDTGELFF

d_call: -
j_call: TRBJ1-5
clone_size: few
v_call: TRBV6-2/TRBV6-3
cdr3_aa: CASKQGPGEYQPQHF

d_call: -
j_call: TRBJ2-2
clone_size: few
v_call: TRBV12-3/TRBV12-4
cdr3_aa: CASSLGGVFLATGELFF